This is a list of T cell receptor beta chains from one sample in a study of cytomegalovirus exposure and HLA in healthy donors. Generated by immunoSEQ multiplex PCR, the TCRdb table keeps only in-frame clones and is missing some. This table has about 190,000 clones, around four fifths appearing once. The sample taken for sequencing was PBMCs. The receptor set was obtained from a man aged 18 to 30 in good health and CMV-seropositive. Both conserved end residues are trimmed from each CDR3.

>TRBJ2-3|TRBV6-4
ASSDSGQGTDTQY
>TRBJ2-1|TRBV11-2
ASSSHTGQGVMF
>TRBJ2-7|TRBV5-1
ASSLAQRPSYEQY
>TRBJ2-1|TRBV28
ASSWTGGDNEQF
>TRBJ2-3|TRBV9
ASSVASGSTDTQY
>TRBJ2-2|TRBV7-9
ASSVTGSTGELF
>TRBJ2-1|TRBV9
ASSGPGQGGNEQF
>TRBJ2-2|TRBV29-1
SVARKREGRLNTGELF
>TRBJ1-1|TRBV5-1
ASSLVGTPNTEAF
>TRBJ1-1|TRBV30
AWSLGGDTEAF
>TRBJ2-1|TRBV25-1
ASSAGTRHNEQF
>TRBJ1-1|TRBV6-5
ASSYAGGTEAF
>TRBJ2-6|TRBV28
ASSRGAGVLT
>TRBJ2-1|TRBV19
ASSRGDRSAGGPPYNEQF
>TRBJ2-5|TRBV7-7
ASSPGDRTQETQY
>TRBJ2-7|TRBV9
ASSGSGTGTYEQY
>TRBJ2-3|TRBV27
ASSPTLAGGATDTQY
>TRBJ1-2|TRBV5-4
ASSWGQNTNYGYT
>TRBJ2-7|TRBV28
ASTLARASGRMEQY
>TRBJ2-7|TRBV6-1
ASSPTRGTSAEQY
>TRBJ1-1|TRBV11-2
ASSLGGGVAEAF
>TRBJ2-3|TRBV28
ASRPPSGGWPDTQY
>TRBJ2-3|TRBV28
ASSLYKGQNTDTQY
>TRBJ1-1|TRBV5-6
ASSLGGLGRAF
>TRBJ2-3|TRBV5-4
ASSLEGGTDTQY
>TRBJ1-1|TRBV28
ASSPPDRTHTEAF
>TRBJ2-1|TRBV7-3
ASSSHREGVWNEQF
>TRBJ2-1|TRBV28
ASVWAGGGDEQF
>TRBJ2-5|TRBV6-1
AQGGQGARETQY
>TRBJ2-2|TRBV28
ASSGTGFAGELF
>TRBJ2-7|TRBV2
ASRGGRASHEQY
>TRBJ1-5|TRBV11-3
ASSLLDSSWPQH
>TRBJ1-5|TRBV18
ASSPPVSNQPQH
>TRBJ2-7|TRBV6-5
ASSYGGAYPYEQY
>TRBJ2-7|TRBV5-1
ASSLESGEQY
>TRBJ1-1|TRBV25-1
ASSPHGTGLSEAF
>TRBJ1-2|TRBV15
ATSRAGFDYNYGYT
>TRBJ1-2|TRBV13
ASSFPPRPGQNYGYT
>TRBJ2-7|TRBV9
ASSPGTSGRGEQY
>TRBJ2-7|TRBV7-2
ASSLDGTGFYEQY
>TRBJ2-7|TRBV28
ASSLGGGGTYEQY
>TRBJ2-7|TRBV7-8
ASSSTGYEQY
>TRBJ2-1|TRBV2
ASSEGLGGRPF
>TRBJ1-2|TRBV7-2
ASSSRDYGYT
>TRBJ2-7|TRBV7-9
ASSIGTSGRDEQY
>TRBJ2-1|TRBV18
ASSPPRGQGAYNEQF
>TRBJ2-3|TRBV9
ASSVEGGRGPLGTQY
>TRBJ2-5|TRBV4-2
ASSLGTGGETQY
>TRBJ1-1|TRBV28
ASIPSAKGDTEAF
>TRBJ2-7|TRBV6-5
ASSRGTGRWQY
>TRBJ2-1|TRBV6-5
ASSYSHSDLNEQF
>TRBJ1-1|TRBV27
ASSPRLNTEAF
>TRBJ1-1|TRBV7-9
ASSLDGVNTEAF
>TRBJ2-1|TRBV28
ASSLFPRTSGRYNEQF
>TRBJ2-3|TRBV5-6
ASSPGTSGRERDTQY
>TRBJ2-3|TRBV9
ASSGLSGQITDTQY
>TRBJ2-7|TRBV27
ASRGRAGMGTYEQY
>TRBJ2-7|TRBV7-2
ASSPGGTTYEQY